Presented here are 10 T cell receptor beta chains from one specimen sequenced in a study of CD8 T cells in Susac syndrome. An amount of RNA that ranged from 0.5 to 1 ug was reverse transcribed with random hexamers. One entry per CDR3 protein, called by TCRdb with MiXCR from the immunoSEQ multiplex PCR reads. The repertoire holds approximately 190,000 distinct CDR3 sequences, with approximately 93% as singletons. The specimen sequenced was CD4+ T cells from PBMCs. The origin of the receptors is a human donor in good health.

The V call is TRBV5-8, the J call TRBJ1-4; tentatively, D is TRBD1 (5 bases). The V gene lost 2 bases and the J gene lost 8 bases, with 13 bases spanning the gap. Per the germline V gene, CDR1 is SGHTS and CDR2 is YDEGEE. This CDR3 comprises 14 residues. CDR3: CASSFGGFDEKLFF. In DNA form, the CDR3 reads TGTGCCAGCAGCTTCGGGGGATTTGACGAAAAACTGTTTTTT.

This chain joins TRBV9 and TRBJ1-2, with D perhaps matching TRBD1 (5 bases). The CDR3 runs to 15 residues. V was trimmed by 4 bases and J by 2 bases, leaving 15 bases between them. Germline V lookup: CDR1 SGDLS, CDR2 YYNGEE. CDR3 sequence: CASSPAPGRNYGYTF. CDR3 bases: TGTGCCAGCAGCCCCGCCCCGGGACGAAACTATGGCTACACCTTC.

The CDR3 is CASTRSTGGTGELFF. CDR3 nucleotides: TGTGCCAGCACTAGATCGACAGGGGGAACCGGGGAGCTGTTTTTT. V gene TRBV27 combines with J gene TRBJ2-2; 9 bases align to TRBD1. The CDR3 loop spans 15 amino acids. Germline CDR1 and CDR2: MNHEY and SMNVEV (reference sequence). V lost 7 bases and J lost 5; bases outside the gene matches: 8.

This clonotype was picked up a small number of times. The junction differs from germline at one of its ends, possibly a read error. The J gene is TRBJ2-2, the V gene TRBV5-1, with D possibly TRBD2 on 5 matching bases. CDR3 size: 13 residues. Germline CDR1 and CDR2: SGHRS and YFSETQ. The CDR3 is CASSLTNTGELFF. The CDR3 coding sequence is TGTGCTAGCAGCTTGACGAACACCGGGGAGCTGTTTTTT. The full variable domain, in which reference TRBV5-1 and TRBJ2-2 provide the parts outside the CDR3, is KAGVTQTPRYLIKTRGQQVTLSCSPISGHRSVSWYQQTPGQGLQFLFEYFSETQRNKGNFPGRFSGRQFSNSRSEMNVSTLELGDSALYLCASSLTNTGELFFGEGSRLTVL.

The count of this clonotype is one. The genes are TRBV7-9 and TRBJ1-2; TRBD1 might be the D (5 bases). The CDR3 consists of 14 residues. The V end was cut by 1 base, the J end by 4 bases, with 10 bases between. Germline V gives CDR1 SEHNR, CDR2 FQNEAQ (reference sequence). CDR3 in amino acids: CASSLERGSYGYTF. The CDR3, as DNA: TGTGCCAGCAGCTTAGAGAGGGGCAGCTATGGCTACACCTTC.

This rearrangement joins TRBV20-1 to TRBJ1-3; 10 nucleotides agree with TRBD1. The CDR3 covers 14 residues. Trimming at V came to 5 bases and at J to 2 bases, leaving 3 bases not matched to a gene. Per germline, CDR1 DFQATT and CDR2 SNEGSKA (reference sequence). The CDR3 nucleotides are TGCAGTGCTCGGGACAGGGGAACTGGAAACACCATATATTTT. Encoded protein: CSARDRGTGNTIYF.

The V gene is TRBV9, the J gene TRBJ1-1, with D unresolved. CDR1 and CDR2 (germline): SGDLS, YYNGEE. V lost 0 bases and J lost 3, with 12 bases in between. The CDR3 is 15 residues long. The CDR3 spells CASSVDSRRYTEAFF. The CDR3 DNA is TGTGCCAGCAGCGTAGATTCCCGAAGATACACTGAAGCTTTCTTT.

The rearrangement joins TRBV6-2 or TRBV6-3 to TRBJ2-7; no clear D. The germline V and J ends were trimmed by 0 bases and 2 bases, with 11 bases remaining between them. The CDR3 has 15 residues. Germline assignment: CDR1 MNHEY and CDR2 SVGEGT. The CDR3 spells CASSYSKVNPYEQYV. The CDR3 DNA reads as TGTGCCAGCAGTTACTCGAAGGTCAATCCCTACGAGCAGTACGTC.

The chain joins TRBV9 to TRBJ2-1; no reliable D call. This CDR3 has 19 residues. The germline CDR1 and CDR2 sequences are SGDLS and YYNGEE. Trimming shortened V by 0 bases and J by 7 bases, and 26 bases separated the two germline ends. CDR3 coding DNA: TGTGCCAGCAGCGTAGCGGCGAGTTTACGAGCCCCACGAGAAAATGAGCAGTTCTTC. Translating it yields CASSVAASLRAPRENEQFF.

The chain links TRBV28 to TRBJ2-5, with D unclear. The ends were cut back, 6 bases at V and 4 bases at J, with 18 bases in the middle. The CDR3 is 15 amino acids. Germline V gene sequence: CDR1 MDHEN, CDR2 SYDVKM. The CDR3 here is CASRPAAEKGETQYF. CDR3 sequence (DNA): TGTGCCAGCAGACCGGCAGCAGAAAAAGGAGAGACCCAGTACTTC. Based on the CDR3 plus reference TRBV28 and TRBJ2-5, the full variable domain is DVKVTQSSRYLVKRTGEKVFLECVQDMDHENMFWYRQDPGLGLRLIYFSYDVKMKEKGDIPEGYSVSREKKERFSLILESASTNQTSMYLCASRPAAEKGETQYFGPGTRLLVL.